Described below is a single T cell receptor (beta chain) sequence and its context. This record comes from a study of T cell changes during pregnancy in multiple sclerosis. The CDR3 loop spans 14 amino acids. Repertoires were generated with immunoSEQ multiplex PCR, while TCRdb's copy carries only in-frame clones and drops some. The profile shows tens of thousands of clones, over 75% of them singletons. The sample here was peripheral blood, taken before pregnancy. The clonotype originates from a female donor with multiple sclerosis, enrolled in a pregnancy study. The chain recombines TRBV21-1 with TRBJ1-2. TRBV21-1 is a documented pseudogene. This CDR3 reads CASSKRRGNYGYTF. The CDR3 DNA follows: TGTGCCAGCAGCAAACGGCGCGGGAACTATGGCTACACCTTC.